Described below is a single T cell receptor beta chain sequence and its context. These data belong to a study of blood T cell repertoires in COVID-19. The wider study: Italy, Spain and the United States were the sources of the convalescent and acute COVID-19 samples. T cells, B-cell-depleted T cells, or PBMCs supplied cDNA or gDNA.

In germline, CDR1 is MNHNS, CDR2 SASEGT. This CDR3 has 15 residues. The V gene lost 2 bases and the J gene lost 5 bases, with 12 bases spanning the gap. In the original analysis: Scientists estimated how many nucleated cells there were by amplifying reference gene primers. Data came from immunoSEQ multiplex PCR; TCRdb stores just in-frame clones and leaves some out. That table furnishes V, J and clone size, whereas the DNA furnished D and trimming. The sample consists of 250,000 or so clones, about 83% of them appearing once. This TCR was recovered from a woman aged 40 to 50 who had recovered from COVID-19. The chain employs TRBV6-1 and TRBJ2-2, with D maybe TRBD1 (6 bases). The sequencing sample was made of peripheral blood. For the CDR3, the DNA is TGTGCCAGCAGTGAATCAGGGGCGCGGACCGGGGAGCTGTTTTTT. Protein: CASSESGARTGELFF.